The clone carrying this TCR beta chain turned up a few times. This record comes from a study of control samples from healthy donors and cancer patients. CDR3 length: 15 amino acids. Trimming stripped 4 bases from V and 2 bases from J, with 13 bases between. Germline V gives CDR1 SGHDT, CDR2 YYEEEE. Repertoires were generated with immunoSEQ multiplex PCR, while TCRdb's copy carries only in-frame clones and drops some. The sample includes some 80,000 clones, approximately 90% of them seen just once. V is TRBV5-6 and J is TRBJ2-1; D tentatively fits TRBD1 or TRBD2 (5 bases each). The sequenced sample consisted of PBMCs. The sequence came from a woman aged 55-69 years with head and neck cancer. The CDR3 DNA sequence: TGTGCCAGCAGCCAAACACGGGGACCCTACAATGAGCAGTTCTTC. As protein: CASSQTRGPYNEQFF. The full variable domain, in which reference TRBV5-6 and TRBJ2-1 provide the parts outside the CDR3, is DAGVTQSPTHLIKTRGQQVTLRCSPKSGHDTVSWYQQALGQGPQFIFQYYEEEERQRGNFPDRFSGHQFPNYSSELNVNALLLGDSALYLCASSQTRGPYNEQFFGPGTRLTVL.